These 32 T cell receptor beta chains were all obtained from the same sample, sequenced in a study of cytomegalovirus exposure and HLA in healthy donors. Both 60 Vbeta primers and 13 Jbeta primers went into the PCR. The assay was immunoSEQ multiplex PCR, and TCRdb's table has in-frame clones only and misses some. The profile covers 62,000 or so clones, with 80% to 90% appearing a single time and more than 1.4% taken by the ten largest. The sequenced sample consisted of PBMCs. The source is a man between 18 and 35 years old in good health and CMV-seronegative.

The CDR3 DNA is TGCGCCAGCAGCCTCCTATGGACTTCCCAAGAGACCCAGTACTTC. Translation gives CASSLLWTSQETQYF. The rearrangement uses TRBV4-1 and TRBJ2-5; TRBD2 might be the D (5 bases). V lost 4 bases and J lost 1, with 13 bases in between. This CDR3 contains 15 residues. Germline CDR1 reads MGHRA; CDR2 reads YSYEKL.

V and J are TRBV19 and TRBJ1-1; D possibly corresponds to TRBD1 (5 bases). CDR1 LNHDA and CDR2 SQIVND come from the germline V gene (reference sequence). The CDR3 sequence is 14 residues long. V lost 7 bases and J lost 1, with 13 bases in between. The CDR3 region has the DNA TGTGCCAGTACCTCCTCGACAGCGAACACTGAAGCTTTCTTT. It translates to CASTSSTANTEAFF. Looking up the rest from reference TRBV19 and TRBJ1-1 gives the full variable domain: DGGITQSPKYLFRKEGQNVTLSCEQNLNHDAMYWYRQDPGQGLRLIYYSQIVNDFQKGDIAEGYSVSREKKESFPLTVTSAQKNPTAFYLCASTSSTANTEAFFGQGTRLTVV.

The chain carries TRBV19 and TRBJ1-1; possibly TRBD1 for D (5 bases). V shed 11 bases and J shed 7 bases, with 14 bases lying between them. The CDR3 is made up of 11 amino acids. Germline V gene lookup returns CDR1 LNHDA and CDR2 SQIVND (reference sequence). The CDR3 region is CASKQVDEAFF. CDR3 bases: TGTGCCTCAAAACAGGTCGATGAAGCTTTCTTT.

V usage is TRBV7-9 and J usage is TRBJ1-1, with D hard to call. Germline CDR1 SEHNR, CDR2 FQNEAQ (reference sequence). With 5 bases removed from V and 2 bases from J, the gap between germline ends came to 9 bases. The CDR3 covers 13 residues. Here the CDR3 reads CASSQVPNTEAFF. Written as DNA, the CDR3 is TGTGCCAGCAGCCAGGTACCCAACACTGAAGCTTTCTTT.

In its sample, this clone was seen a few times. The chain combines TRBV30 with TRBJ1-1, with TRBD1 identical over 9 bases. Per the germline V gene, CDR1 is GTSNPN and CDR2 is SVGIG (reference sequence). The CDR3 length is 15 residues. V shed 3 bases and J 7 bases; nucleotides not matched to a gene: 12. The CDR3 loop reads CAWSPDHDRGYEAFF. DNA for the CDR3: TGTGCCTGGAGCCCGGATCACGACAGGGGGTATGAAGCTTTCTTT.

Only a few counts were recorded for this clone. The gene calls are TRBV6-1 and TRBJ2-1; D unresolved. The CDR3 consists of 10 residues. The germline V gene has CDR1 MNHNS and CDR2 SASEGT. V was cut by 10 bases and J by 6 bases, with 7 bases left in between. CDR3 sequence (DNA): TGTGCCATCGGTGTCAATGAGCAGTTCTTC. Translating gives CAIGVNEQFF.

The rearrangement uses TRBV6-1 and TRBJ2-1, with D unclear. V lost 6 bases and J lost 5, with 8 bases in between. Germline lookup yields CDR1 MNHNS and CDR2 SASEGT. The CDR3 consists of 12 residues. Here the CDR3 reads CASRDINNEQFF. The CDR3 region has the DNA TGTGCCAGCAGAGACATAAACAATGAGCAGTTCTTC.

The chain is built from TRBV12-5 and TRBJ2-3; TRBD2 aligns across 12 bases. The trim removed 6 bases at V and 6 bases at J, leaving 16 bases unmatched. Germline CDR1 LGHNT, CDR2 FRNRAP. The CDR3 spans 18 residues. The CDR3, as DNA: TGTGCTAGTGGCTCAGGGTCGAGTCTAGCGGGGGGGCACGATACGCAGTATTTT. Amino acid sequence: CASGSGSSLAGGHDTQYF.

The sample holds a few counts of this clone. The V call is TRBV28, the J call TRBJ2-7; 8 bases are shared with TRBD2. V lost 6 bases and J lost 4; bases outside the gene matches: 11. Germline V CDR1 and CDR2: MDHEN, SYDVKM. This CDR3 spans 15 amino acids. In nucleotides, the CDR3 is TGTGCCAGCAGCCCGGGGGGGAGCAATCTTTACGAGCAGTACTTC. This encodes CASSPGGSNLYEQYF.

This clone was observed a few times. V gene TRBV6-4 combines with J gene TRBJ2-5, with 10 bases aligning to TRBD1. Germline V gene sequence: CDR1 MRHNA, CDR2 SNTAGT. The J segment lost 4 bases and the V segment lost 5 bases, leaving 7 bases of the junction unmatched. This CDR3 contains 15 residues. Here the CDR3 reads CASSTGTGDGETQYF. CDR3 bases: TGTGCCAGCAGTACAGGGACAGGGGACGGAGAGACCCAGTACTTC.

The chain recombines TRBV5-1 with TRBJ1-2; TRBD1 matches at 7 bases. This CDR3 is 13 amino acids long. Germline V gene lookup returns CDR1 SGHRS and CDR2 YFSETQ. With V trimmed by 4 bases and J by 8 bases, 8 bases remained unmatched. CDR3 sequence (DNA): TGCGCCAGCAGCCACACCACAGGGGAGGGCTACACCTTC. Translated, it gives CASSHTTGEGYTF.

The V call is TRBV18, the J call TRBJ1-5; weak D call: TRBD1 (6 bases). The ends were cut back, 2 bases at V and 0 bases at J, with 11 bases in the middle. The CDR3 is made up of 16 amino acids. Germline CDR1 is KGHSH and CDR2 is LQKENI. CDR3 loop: CASSPFLDSSNQPQHF. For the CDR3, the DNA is TGTGCCAGCTCACCATTTCTGGACAGTAGCAATCAGCCCCAGCATTTT. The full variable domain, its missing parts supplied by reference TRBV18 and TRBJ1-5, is NAGVMQNPRHLVRRRGQEARLRCSPMKGHSHVYWYRQLPEEGLKFMVYLQKENIIDESGMPKERFSAEFPKEGPSILRIQQVVRGDSAAYFCASSPFLDSSNQPQHFGDGTRLSIL.

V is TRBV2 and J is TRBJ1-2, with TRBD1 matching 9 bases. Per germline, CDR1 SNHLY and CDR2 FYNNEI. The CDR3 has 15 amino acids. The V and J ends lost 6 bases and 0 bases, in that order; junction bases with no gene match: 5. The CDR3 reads CASSGQGLPNYGYTF. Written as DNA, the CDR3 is TGTGCCAGCAGCGGACAGGGGCTACCTAACTATGGCTACACCTTC.

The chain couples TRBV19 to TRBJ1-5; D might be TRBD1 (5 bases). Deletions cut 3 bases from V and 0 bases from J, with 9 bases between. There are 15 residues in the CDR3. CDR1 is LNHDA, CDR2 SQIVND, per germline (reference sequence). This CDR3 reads CASSIGGNSNQPQHF. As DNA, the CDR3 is TGTGCCAGTAGTATCGGGGGAAATAGCAATCAGCCCCAGCATTTT. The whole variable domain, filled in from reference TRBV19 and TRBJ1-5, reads DGGITQSPKYLFRKEGQNVTLSCEQNLNHDAMYWYRQDPGQGLRLIYYSQIVNDFQKGDIAEGYSVSREKKESFPLTVTSAQKNPTAFYLCASSIGGNSNQPQHFGDGTRLSIL.

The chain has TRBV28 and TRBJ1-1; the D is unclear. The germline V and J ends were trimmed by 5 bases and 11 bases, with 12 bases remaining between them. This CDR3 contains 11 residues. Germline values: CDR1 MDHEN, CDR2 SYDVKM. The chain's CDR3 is CASSQRVGAFF. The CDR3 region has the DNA TGTGCCAGCAGTCAGCGGGTTGGCGCTTTCTTT. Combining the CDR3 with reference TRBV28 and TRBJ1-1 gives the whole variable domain DVKVTQSSRYLVKRTGEKVFLECVQDMDHENMFWYRQDPGLGLRLIYFSYDVKMKEKGDIPEGYSVSREKKERFSLILESASTNQTSMYLCASSQRVGAFFGQGTRLTVV.

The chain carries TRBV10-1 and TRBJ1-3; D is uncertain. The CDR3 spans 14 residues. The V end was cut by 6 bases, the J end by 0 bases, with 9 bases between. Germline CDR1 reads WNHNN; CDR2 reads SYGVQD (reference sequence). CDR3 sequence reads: CASSGGSSGNTIYF. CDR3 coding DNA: TGCGCCAGCAGCGGCGGCAGCTCTGGAAACACCATATATTTT.

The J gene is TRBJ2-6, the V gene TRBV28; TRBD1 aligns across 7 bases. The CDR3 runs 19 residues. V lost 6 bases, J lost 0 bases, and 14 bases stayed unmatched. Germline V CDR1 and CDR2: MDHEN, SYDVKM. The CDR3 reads CASSLMDRWPSSGANVLTF. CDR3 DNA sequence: TGTGCCAGCAGCCTTATGGACAGGTGGCCCTCCTCTGGGGCCAACGTCCTGACTTTC.

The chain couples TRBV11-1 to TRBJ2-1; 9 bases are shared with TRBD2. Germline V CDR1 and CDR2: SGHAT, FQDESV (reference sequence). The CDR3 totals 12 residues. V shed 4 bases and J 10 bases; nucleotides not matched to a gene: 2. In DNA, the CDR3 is TGTGCCAGCAGCTCGGGGACTAGCGAGCAGTTCTTC. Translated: CASSSGTSEQFF. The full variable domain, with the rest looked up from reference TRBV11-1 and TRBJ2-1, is EAEVAQSPRYKITEKSQAVAFWCDPISGHATLYWYRQILGQGPELLVQFQDESVVDDSQLPKDRFSAERLKGVDSTLKIQPAELGDSAMYLCASSSGTSEQFFGPGTRLTVL.

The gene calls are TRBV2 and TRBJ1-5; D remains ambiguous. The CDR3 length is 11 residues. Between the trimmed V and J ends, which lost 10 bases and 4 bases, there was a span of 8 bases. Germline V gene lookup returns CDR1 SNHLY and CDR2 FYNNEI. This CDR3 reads CAIRENQPQHF. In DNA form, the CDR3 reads TGTGCCATACGGGAAAATCAGCCCCAGCATTTT.

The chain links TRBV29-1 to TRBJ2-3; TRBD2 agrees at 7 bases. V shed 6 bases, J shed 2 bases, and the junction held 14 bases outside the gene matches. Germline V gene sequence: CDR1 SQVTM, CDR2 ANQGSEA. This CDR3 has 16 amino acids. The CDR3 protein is CSVDREVLGFTDTQYF. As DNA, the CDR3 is TGCAGCGTCGACCGGGAGGTGTTGGGGTTCACAGATACGCAGTATTTT.

The CDR3 reads CASSTPGLYGYTF. CDR3 nucleotide sequence: TGTGCCAGTAGTACCCCAGGGCTCTATGGCTACACCTTC. The chain links TRBV19 to TRBJ1-2; D possibly corresponds to TRBD1 (5 bases). Germline assignment: CDR1 LNHDA and CDR2 SQIVND (reference sequence). This CDR3 has 13 amino acids. V lost 4 bases and J lost 4, with 10 bases in between.

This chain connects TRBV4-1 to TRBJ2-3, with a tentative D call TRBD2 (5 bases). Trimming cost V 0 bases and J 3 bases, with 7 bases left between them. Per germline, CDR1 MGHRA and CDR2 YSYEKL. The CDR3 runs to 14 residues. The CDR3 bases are TGCGCCAGCAGCCAAGAGAGGGAGACAGATACGCAGTATTTT. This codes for CASSQERETDTQYF.

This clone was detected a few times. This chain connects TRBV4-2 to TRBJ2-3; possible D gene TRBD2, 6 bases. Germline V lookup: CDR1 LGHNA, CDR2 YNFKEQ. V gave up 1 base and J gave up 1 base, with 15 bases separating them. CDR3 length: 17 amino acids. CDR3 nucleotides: TGTGCCAGCAGCCAAGGGGGCGGGGCCCGCCGCACAGATACGCAGTATTTT. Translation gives CASSQGGGARRTDTQYF.

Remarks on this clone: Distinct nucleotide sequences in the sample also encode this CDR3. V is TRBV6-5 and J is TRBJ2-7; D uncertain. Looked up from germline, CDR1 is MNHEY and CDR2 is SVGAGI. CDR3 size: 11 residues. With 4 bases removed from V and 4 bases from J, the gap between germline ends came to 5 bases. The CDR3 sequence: CASSSTYEQYF. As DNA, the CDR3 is TGTGCCAGCAGTTCAACTTACGAGCAGTACTTC.

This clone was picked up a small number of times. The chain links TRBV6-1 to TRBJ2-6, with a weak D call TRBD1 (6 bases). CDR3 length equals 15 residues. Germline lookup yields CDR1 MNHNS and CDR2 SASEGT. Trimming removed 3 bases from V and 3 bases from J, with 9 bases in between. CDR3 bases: TGTGCCAGCAGTGACTGGGGGCGTGGGGCCAACGTCCTGACTTTC. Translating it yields CASSDWGRGANVLTF.

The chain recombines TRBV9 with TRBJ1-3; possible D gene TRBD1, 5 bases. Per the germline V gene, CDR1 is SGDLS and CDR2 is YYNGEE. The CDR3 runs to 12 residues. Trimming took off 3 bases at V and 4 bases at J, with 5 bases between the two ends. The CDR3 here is CASSDRGNTIYF. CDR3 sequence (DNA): TGTGCCAGCAGCGACAGGGGAAACACCATATATTTT. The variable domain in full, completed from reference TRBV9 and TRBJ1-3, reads DSGVTQTPKHLITATGQRVTLRCSPRSGDLSVYWYQQSLDQGLQFLIQYYNGEERAKGNILERFSAQQFPDLHSELNLSSLELGDSALYFCASSDRGNTIYFGEGSWLTVV.

Written as DNA, the CDR3 is TGCGCCAGCAGCTTCGGGACAGGATCCTACGAGCAGTACTTC. This codes for CASSFGTGSYEQYF. The gene calls are TRBV5-1 and TRBJ2-7; the match to TRBD1 covers 8 bases. Trimming took 2 bases from V and 1 from J; bases not matched to a gene: 2. The CDR3 spans 14 residues. Germline V gene lookup returns CDR1 SGHRS and CDR2 YFSETQ.

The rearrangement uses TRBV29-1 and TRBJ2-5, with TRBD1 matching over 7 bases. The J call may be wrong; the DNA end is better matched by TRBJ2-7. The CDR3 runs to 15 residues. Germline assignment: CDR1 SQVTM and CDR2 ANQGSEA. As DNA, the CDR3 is TGCAGCGTTGAAGAATCCGAGACAGGGCTGGACGAGCAGTACTTC. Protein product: CSVEESETGLDEQYF.

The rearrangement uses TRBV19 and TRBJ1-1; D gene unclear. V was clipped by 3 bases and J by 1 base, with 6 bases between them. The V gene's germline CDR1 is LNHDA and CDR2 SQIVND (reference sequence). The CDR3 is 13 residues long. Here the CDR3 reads CASSITGNTEAFF. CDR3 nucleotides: TGTGCCAGTAGTATTACGGGGAACACTGAAGCTTTCTTT.

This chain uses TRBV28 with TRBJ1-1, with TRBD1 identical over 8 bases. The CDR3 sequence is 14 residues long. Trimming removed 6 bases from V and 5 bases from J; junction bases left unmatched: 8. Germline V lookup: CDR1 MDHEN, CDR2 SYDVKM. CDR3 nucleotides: TGTGCCAGCAGCCTGACAGGGGCGGGGACTGAAGCTTTCTTT. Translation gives CASSLTGAGTEAFF.

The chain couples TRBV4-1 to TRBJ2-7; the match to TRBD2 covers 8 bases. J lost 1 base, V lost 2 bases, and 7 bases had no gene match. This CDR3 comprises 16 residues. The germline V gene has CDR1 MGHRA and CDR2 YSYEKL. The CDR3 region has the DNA TGCGCCAGCAGCCAACCGGGAGGGGTAGTTTCCTACGAGCAGTACTTC. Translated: CASSQPGGVVSYEQYF.

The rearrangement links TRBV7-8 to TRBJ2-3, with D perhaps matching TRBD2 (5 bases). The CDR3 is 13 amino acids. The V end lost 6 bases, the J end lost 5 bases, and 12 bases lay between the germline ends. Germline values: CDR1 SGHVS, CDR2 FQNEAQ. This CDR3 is CASRLGLLDTQYF. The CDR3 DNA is TGTGCCAGCAGACTAGGGCTCTTAGATACGCAGTATTTT.